A selection of T cell receptor beta chains follows, all from one sample in a study of T cell responses to AZD1222 COVID-19 vaccine. The data were produced by immunoSEQ multiplex PCR, yet TCRdb's version contains in-frame clones alone and is incomplete. The table records around 270,000 clones, roughly 93% of them present only once. This material consisted of peripheral blood, taken 28 days after the second AZD1222 dose. These receptors were obtained from an adult who received the AZD1222 COVID-19 vaccine. Each CDR3 is given with its conserved first and last residue. D genes are given only for firm matches. Some rows have no size entry. The others give once, few or many, or a class for an expanded clone.

size,J,V,D,DNA,CDR3
.,TRBJ1-5,TRBV28,.,TGTGCCAGCAGTTTTAAGGGGGGCCTCAATCAGCCCCAGCATTTT,CASSFKGGLNQPQHF
.,TRBJ1-2,TRBV29-1,.,TGCAGCGTTGACAGTGGCCCGGGTGGCTACACCTTC,CSVDSGPGGYTF
.,TRBJ2-3,TRBV6-5,.,TGTGCCAGCAACCCAAAAGGGGGCACAGATACGCAGTATTTT,CASNPKGGTDTQYF
.,TRBJ2-7,TRBV7-8,.,TGTGCCAGCAGCTTAGATACGGAACGGCAGTACTTC,CASSLDTERQYF
.,TRBJ2-3,TRBV6-6,.,TGTGCCAGCGCCCGGGGCATCACAGATACGCAGTATTTT,CASARGITDTQYF
.,TRBJ1-3,TRBV28,.,TGTGCCAGCAGCCCCCCGACAGTTTCTGGAAACACCATATATTTT,CASSPPTVSGNTIYF
.,TRBJ2-7,TRBV6-2/TRBV6-3,TRBD1,TGTGCCAGCAGTTACTGGACAGGGTCTTACGAGCAGTACTTC,CASSYWTGSYEQYF
once,TRBJ2-2,TRBV19,.,TGTGCCAGTACCCCCGACTCGGAGCTGTTTTTT,CASTPDSELFF
.,TRBJ1-6,TRBV19,TRBD1,TGTGCCAGTAGTTTCCTAGGGGACAGGGATTCACCCCTCCACTTT,CASSFLGDRDSPLHF
once,TRBJ1-2,TRBV7-9,TRBD1,TGTGCCAGCAGCCCGTCTGAGGGGGCTTACTATGGCTACACCTTC,CASSPSEGAYYGYTF
.,TRBJ2-1,TRBV6-5,TRBD2,TGTGCCAGCATTCTTACTAGCGGGGACTACAATGAGCAGTTCTTC,CASILTSGDYNEQFF
.,TRBJ2-7,TRBV9,TRBD2,TGTGCCAGCAGCCTAGGGACTAGCGGGACCCCCTACGAGCAGTACTTC,CASSLGTSGTPYEQYF
once,TRBJ2-1,TRBV7-3,TRBD2,TGTGCCAGCAGCGTGACTAGCGGGGTCTACAATGAGCAGTTCTTC,CASSVTSGVYNEQFF
.,TRBJ1-1,TRBV20-1,.,TGCAGTGCCGGGGGGGAAATTGAAGCTTTCTTT,CSAGGEIEAFF
.,TRBJ2-7,TRBV19,.,TGTGCCAGTAGTATGTACGGAATGGGCGAGCAGTACTTC,CASSMYGMGEQYF
.,TRBJ2-3,TRBV7-7,TRBD1,TGTGCTAGCAGCTTAGGGACAGCCTTCACAGATACGCAGTATTTT,CASSLGTAFTDTQYF
.,TRBJ2-2,TRBV24-1,.,TGTGCCACCAGTGAGGCAGGGTGGGCCGGGGAGCTGTTTTTT,CATSEAGWAGELFF
once,TRBJ1-2,TRBV9,TRBD1,TGTGCCAGCAGCGTTGACAGGGTAGGGGGCTACACCTTC,CASSVDRVGGYTF
.,TRBJ2-7,TRBV5-1,.,TGCGCCAGCAGCTTGGGGGGCTCGCTCTACGAGCAGTACTTC,CASSLGGSLYEQYF
.,TRBJ2-2,TRBV19,.,TGTGCCAGTAGTATTTCTAGGCTCGACACCGGGGAGCTGTTTTTT,CASSISRLDTGELFF
.,TRBJ2-3,TRBV5-1,.,TGCGCCAGCAGCTTGGTCGTAGATACGCAGTATTTT,CASSLVVDTQYF
.,TRBJ1-5,TRBV28,.,TGTGCCAGCAGTTTATGGGACAGTGCGGATCAGCCCCAGCATTTT,CASSLWDSADQPQHF
.,TRBJ1-3,TRBV28,.,TGTGCCAGCAGTTTATCCAGCCGACAGGTCCCAACATATTTT,CASSLSSRQVPTYF
.,TRBJ2-1,TRBV7-9,.,TGTGCCAGCAGCCTACCGGCGGACCCCTACAATGAGCAGTTCTTC,CASSLPADPYNEQFF
.,TRBJ2-7,TRBV7-9,TRBD2,TGTGCCAGCAGCTTAGCCGGGGGGAGGGCCTACGAGCAGTACTTC,CASSLAGGRAYEQYF
.,TRBJ1-5,TRBV15,.,TGTGCCACTTCCGGGACACTCAATCAGCCCCAGCATTTT,CATSGTLNQPQHF
.,TRBJ2-2,TRBV7-3,TRBD2,TGTGCCAGCAGCCCCGGGACTACCCTCACCGGGGAGCTGTTTTTT,CASSPGTTLTGELFF
.,TRBJ2-7,TRBV28,.,TGTGCCAGCAGGCCAATACAGGGAACCTACGAGCAGTACTTC,CASRPIQGTYEQYF
few,TRBJ1-1,TRBV27,.,TGTGCCAGCAGCACGGGACATTCGAACACTGAAGCTTTCTTT,CASSTGHSNTEAFF
once,TRBJ2-7,TRBV20-1,TRBD2,TGCAGTGCTCGTGGGGCTAGCGGGACCCCGTACGAGCAGTACTTC,CSARGASGTPYEQYF
.,TRBJ1-4,TRBV6-5,.,TGTGCCAGCAGCCGAGGGGAGGGATATGAAAAACTGTTTTTT,CASSRGEGYEKLFF
.,TRBJ1-5,TRBV3-1/TRBV3-2,.,TGTGCCAGCAGCCAAGATATGGGGTCGCCCCAGCATTTT,CASSQDMGSPQHF
.,TRBJ2-2,TRBV18,TRBD2,TGTGCCAGCGGCCAGCGGGAGAACACCGGGGAGCTGTTTTTT,CASGQRENTGELFF
.,TRBJ1-1,TRBV5-6,.,TGTGCCAGCAGCCGAACCGATTTCGACACTGAAGCTTTCTTT,CASSRTDFDTEAFF
.,TRBJ1-3,TRBV7-9,.,TGTGCCAGCAGCTTAGCTTTTGTGGGGGGAAACACCATATATTTT,CASSLAFVGGNTIYF
.,TRBJ2-3,TRBV7-3,.,TGTGCCAGCAGCTTAGGCCGAGGAGATACGCAGTATTTT,CASSLGRGDTQYF
.,TRBJ1-1,TRBV5-1,.,TGCGCCAGCAGCTTGGATCCGGGGGGGCAGAACACTGAAGCTTTCTTT,CASSLDPGGQNTEAFF
.,TRBJ1-1,TRBV11-3,.,TGTGCCAGCAGCTTAGACGGGTTATCCAAGAGCACTGAAGCTTTCTTT,CASSLDGLSKSTEAFF
.,TRBJ2-1,TRBV3-1/TRBV3-2,.,TGTGCCAGCAGCGCCCCAGCCGAAAGAGGGTATGAGCAGTTCTTC,CASSAPAERGYEQFF
.,TRBJ1-6,TRBV28,.,TGTGCCAGCAGTTTCGGGCAGAATTTTTCACCCCTCCACTTT,CASSFGQNFSPLHF